This TCR beta chain was sequenced in a study of blood T cell repertoires in COVID-19. Overall study context: The study drew acute and convalescent COVID-19 samples from the United States, Italy and Spain. Nucleic acid was either cDNA or gDNA, and it came from T cells, B-cell-depleted T cells, or PBMCs.

Original methodology: How many nucleated cells were present was estimated from reference gene primer amplification. Some clones are missing from TCRdb's copy, which holds only in-frame ones; the method was immunoSEQ multiplex PCR. The V and J calls and clone size were taken over from that table, and D and trimming were inferred from the DNA. The sample contains nearly 50,000 clones, about 88% of which appear only once. The CDR3 runs 14 residues. Trimming left V 6 bases short and J 1 base short, with 12 bases between. Germline V CDR1 and CDR2: MDHEN, SYDVKM. This clone was found once. The specimen was peripheral blood. The receptor was derived from a man in his forties with active COVID-19. This chain uses TRBV28 with TRBJ2-5, with D perhaps matching TRBD1 (6 bases). The DNA of the CDR3 is TGTGCCAGCAGGAAACAGGGTACCCAAGAGACCCAGTACTTC. Amino acids: CASRKQGTQETQYF.